Shown below are 6 T cell receptor beta chains from a single sample sequenced in a study of tumor and adjacent non-tumor tissue in lung cancer. A modified ARM-PCR protocol with three rounds of nested PCR amplified TCRbeta. Each CDR3 protein is one row after TCRdb ran MiXCR on the multiplex PCR reads. The sample records approximately 150,000 distinct CDR3 sequences, approximately 66% being singletons. This sample's RNA came from whole unsorted tissue. Sequenced input: lung tumor tissue. These TCRs come from a man in his 60s with small cell lung cancer.

This clonotype was recorded a few times. A much larger clone differs by one base, so this may be a read error. The rearrangement uses TRBV10-2 and TRBJ1-1; 7 positions agree with TRBD1. The germline V gene encodes CDR1 WSHSY and CDR2 SAAADI. The CDR3 extends over 15 amino acids. Trimming took 0 bases from V and 10 from J; bases not matched to a gene: 11. The CDR3 coding sequence is TGCGCCAGCAGTGAGTCCCGGTACAGGGGTTTTGGAGCTTTCTTT. Translated: CASSESRYRGFGAFF.

In the case of this clonotype: This could be a read error, since a much larger clone is one nucleotide away. The CDR3 does not end in the conserved phenylalanine or tryptophan, so this is likely a read error. The chain uses TRBV20-1 and TRBJ2-1, with 12 bases fitting TRBD2. The CDR3 sequence is 11 residues long. Germline-derived CDR1 and CDR2 are DFQATT and SNEGSKA (reference sequence). With V trimmed by 8 bases and J by 13 bases, 6 bases remained unmatched. This chain's CDR3 is CSTGTSGPQFL. DNA of the CDR3: TGCAGTACTGGGACTAGCGGGCCCCAGTTCTTA.

This clonotype was observed many times. The rearrangement uses TRBV6-2 or TRBV6-3 and TRBJ1-1; the D is unclear. Looked up from germline, CDR1 is MNHEY and CDR2 is SVGEGT. V was pared by 8 bases and J by 5 bases, with 15 bases between. The CDR3 extends over 13 amino acids. In nucleotides, the CDR3 is TGTGCCAGCGGTTGGATGGTTGGGACTGAAGCTTTCTTT. Protein product: CASGWMVGTEAFF.

The chain links TRBV6-5 to TRBJ2-7; 10 bases map to TRBD2. Losses at the gene ends were 6 bases for V and 3 bases for J; bases not matched to a gene: 8. Germline V gene lookup returns CDR1 MNHEY and CDR2 SVGAGI. This CDR3 has 15 residues. In DNA form, the CDR3 reads TGTGCCAGCAGGGGGGGACTAGCGCCATACTACGAGCAGTACGTC. Encoded protein: CASRGGLAPYYEQYV.

Concerning this clonotype itself: The conserved closing phenylalanine or tryptophan is absent in this CDR3, likely reflecting a read error. The chain uses TRBV20-1 and TRBJ1-2, with D perhaps TRBD1 (5 bases). This CDR3 has 14 residues. V was trimmed by 3 bases and J by 7 bases, leaving 18 bases between them. Germline-derived CDR1 and CDR2 are DFQATT and SNEGSKA (reference sequence). CDR3 nucleotide sequence: TGCAGTGCTAGGGGCGGCGAGGGGTGGTGTGGCTACACCCTC. Protein sequence: CSARGGEGWCGYTL.

The chain carries TRBV20-1 and TRBJ2-2; TRBD2 is a possible D gene (6 bases). This CDR3 has 14 amino acids. The V gene lost 6 bases and the J gene lost 5 bases, with 16 bases spanning the gap. In germline, CDR1 is DFQATT, CDR2 SNEGSKA (reference sequence). The CDR3 reads CSAGDTGRTGELFF. The CDR3, as DNA: TGCAGTGCCGGTGATACCGGGAGAACCGGGGAGCTGTTTTTT.